This TCR beta chain emerged from a study of control samples from healthy donors and cancer patients. Here immunoSEQ multiplex PCR was the method, and the copy in TCRdb shows in-frame clones only, minus some. Here the sample spans roughly 130,000 clones, over 85% being singletons. Germline CDR1 SQVTM, CDR2 ANQGSEA. Trimming stripped 0 bases from V and 6 bases from J, with 12 bases between. The CDR3 sequence is 14 residues long. Sequencing input: blood. This receptor was obtained from a man in his thirties or forties in good health. This sequence joins TRBV29-1 and TRBJ2-1; D remains ambiguous. The CDR3 nucleotides are TGCAGCGTTGAAGATCGGATCAGGTTCAATGAGCAGTTCTTC. Its translation is CSVEDRIRFNEQFF.